The following is a T cell receptor beta chain sequence with its context. In the authors' workflow: Quantification of nucleated cells was approximated via reference gene primer amplification. The assay was immunoSEQ multiplex PCR, and TCRdb's table has in-frame clones only and misses some. V, J and clone size are those of that table, while D and trimming were read from the DNA. This table holds under 400,000 clones, 85% to 90% found once. The data belong to a study of blood T cell repertoires in COVID-19. Study-level background: Italy, Spain and the United States were the sources of the convalescent and acute COVID-19 samples. T cells, B-cell-depleted T cells, or PBMCs supplied cDNA or gDNA.

CDR1 is SGHTA, CDR2 FQGNSA, per germline. The V segment lost 0 bases and the J segment 2 bases; nucleotides outside the gene matches: 3. The CDR3 spans 15 residues. The sequence was collected from a man aged 18 to 35 with active or convalescent COVID-19. Source material: peripheral blood. The chain is built from TRBV7-2 and TRBJ1-2; 7 bases line up with TRBD1. CDR3: CASSLAGGKNYGYTF. CDR3 DNA sequence: TGTGCCAGCAGCTTAGCAGGGGGCAAAAACTATGGCTACACCTTC. The complete variable domain, with remaining parts taken from reference TRBV7-2 and TRBJ1-2, reads GAGVSQSPSNKVTEKGKDVELRCDPISGHTALYWYRQSLGQGLEFLIYFQGNSAPDKSGLPSDRFSAERTGGSVSTLTIQRTQQEDSAVYLCASSLAGGKNYGYTFGSGTRLTVV.